This T cell receptor beta chain was found in a study of lymphopenia after photon versus proton radiotherapy. Note on this clone: Its antigen is unknown.

Sequenced by immunoSEQ multiplex PCR; TCRdb stores in-frame clones only, minus some. In the table there are tens of thousands of clones, 70% to 90% of which are singletons. Whole-study results and caveats: Oligoclonal CD8+ Temra expansion after nadir drove photon patients' diversity drop. Only patients who died were analyzed for survival; proton advantage is unproven. Under photons, naive T cells and diversity fell while effector/memory populations rose.

Trimming left V 6 bases short and J 1 base short, with 12 bases between. The CDR3 extends over 14 amino acids. Germline values: CDR1 SGHAT, CDR2 FQNNGV. The source material was peripheral blood, sampled from a patient treated with proton-based radiotherapy. The source of this sequence is a woman between 65 and 79 years old with pancreatic cancer. Some clones in this sample may be carry-over from other donors' samples. The V and J genes are TRBV11-2 and TRBJ1-1; D possibly corresponds to TRBD1 (5 bases). CDR3 nucleotides: TGTGCCAGCAGACCTGACAGCCCGAACACTGAAGCTTTCTTT. Its translation is CASRPDSPNTEAFF.